This T cell receptor beta chain was recovered during a study of T cell repertoires in cytomegalovirus infection. TCRdb reprocessed the reads via MiXCR and lists one record per CDR3 protein. This table has some 600,000 distinct CDR3 sequences, 20% to 30% appearing once. Trimming at V came to 3 bases and at J to 8 bases, leaving 4 bases not matched to a gene. In germline, CDR1 is SNHLY, CDR2 FYNNEI. The CDR3 consists of 15 residues. The sample holds a few counts of this clonotype. The source is a human donor in good health (CMV status not recorded). Some clones in this sample may be carry-over from other donors' samples. J is TRBJ2-1 and V is TRBV2, with 13 nucleotides matching TRBD2. The sequencing input was CD8+ T cells from PBMCs. CDR3 sequence (DNA): TGTGCCAGCAGTGAGACTAGCGGGGGGAAGTATGAGCAGTTCTTC. This gives the protein CASSETSGGKYEQFF.